Included here is one TCR beta chain sequence, with context. Its antigen is as yet unknown. The source of the sample is a study of T-cell reconstitution after alpha-beta-depleted transplantation in children. Unique molecular identifiers tagged the TCRbeta library. A single record per CDR3 protein comes from TCRdb applying MiXCR to the PCR reads. The sample yields hundreds of thousands of distinct CDR3 sequences, 16% seen once. The study's findings and limits: Some patients' high day-60 TCRbeta diversity was traced to surviving recipient T cells and thymic progenitors. As was reported, about two months after transplant, alpha-beta T cells came from several hundred expanded graft clones. Newly produced T cells mostly provided counts and TCRbeta diversity after one year, as hyperexpanded clones declined.

This CDR3 comprises 12 residues. Trimming took off 3 bases at V and 4 bases at J, with 4 bases between the two ends. Germline-derived CDR1 and CDR2 are SGHTA and FQGNSA. Source: PBMCs, mostly from graft donor cells, taken 360 days after TCRalphabeta/CD19-depleted stem cell transplant. The receptor's source is a male patient aged 2 to 9 who had a stem cell transplant for acute lymphoblastic leukemia, so the T cells may come from the graft donor. The J gene is TRBJ2-1, the V gene TRBV7-2; D not certain. The CDR3 protein is CASSFEYNEQFF. DNA of the CDR3: TGTGCCAGCAGCTTTGAATACAATGAGCAGTTCTTC.